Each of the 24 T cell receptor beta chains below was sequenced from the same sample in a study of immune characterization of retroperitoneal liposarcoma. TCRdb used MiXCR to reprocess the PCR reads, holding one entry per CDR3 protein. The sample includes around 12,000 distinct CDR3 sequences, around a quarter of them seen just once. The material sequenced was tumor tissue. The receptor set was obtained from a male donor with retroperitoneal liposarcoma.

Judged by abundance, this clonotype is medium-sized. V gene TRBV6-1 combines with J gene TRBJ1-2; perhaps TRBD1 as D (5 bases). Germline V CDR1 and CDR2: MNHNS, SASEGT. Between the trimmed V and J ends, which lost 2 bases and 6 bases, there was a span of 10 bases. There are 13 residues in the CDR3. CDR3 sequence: CASSEIRGDGYTF. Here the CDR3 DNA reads TGTGCCAGCAGTGAAATTCGAGGGGATGGCTACACCTTC.

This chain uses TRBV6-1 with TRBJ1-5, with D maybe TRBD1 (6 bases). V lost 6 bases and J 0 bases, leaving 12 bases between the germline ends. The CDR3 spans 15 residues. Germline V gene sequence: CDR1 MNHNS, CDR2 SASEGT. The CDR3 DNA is TGTGCCAGCAGAAGGACAGCTTATAGCAATCAGCCCCAGCATTTT. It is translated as CASRRTAYSNQPQHF.

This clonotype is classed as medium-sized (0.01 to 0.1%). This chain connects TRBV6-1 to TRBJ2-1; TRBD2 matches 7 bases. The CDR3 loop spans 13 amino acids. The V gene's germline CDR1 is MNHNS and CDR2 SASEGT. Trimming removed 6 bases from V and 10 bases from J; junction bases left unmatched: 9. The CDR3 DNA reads TGTGCCAGCAGACTAGCGACCTACTACGAGCAGTTCTTC. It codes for CASRLATYYEQFF.

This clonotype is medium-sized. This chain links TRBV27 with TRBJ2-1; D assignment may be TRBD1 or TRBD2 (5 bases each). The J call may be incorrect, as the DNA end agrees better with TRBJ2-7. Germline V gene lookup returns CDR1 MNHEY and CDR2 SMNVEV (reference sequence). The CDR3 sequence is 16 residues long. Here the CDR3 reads CASSIPGRGSYNEQYF. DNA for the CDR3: TGTGCCAGCAGTATCCCGGGACGGGGCTCCTACAATGAGCAGTACTTC.

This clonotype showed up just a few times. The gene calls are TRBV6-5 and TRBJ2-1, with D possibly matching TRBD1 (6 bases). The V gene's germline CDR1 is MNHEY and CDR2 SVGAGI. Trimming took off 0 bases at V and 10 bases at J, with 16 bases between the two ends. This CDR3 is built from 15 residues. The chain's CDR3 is CASSYSSTGTYEQFF. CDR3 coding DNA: TGTGCCAGCAGTTACTCGTCAACAGGGACCTACGAGCAGTTCTTC.

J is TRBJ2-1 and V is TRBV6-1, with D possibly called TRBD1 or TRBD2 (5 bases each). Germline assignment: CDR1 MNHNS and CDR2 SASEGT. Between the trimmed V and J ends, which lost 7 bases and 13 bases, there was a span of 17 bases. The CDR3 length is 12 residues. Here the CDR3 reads CASKRGEGTQFF. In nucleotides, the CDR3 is TGTGCCAGCAAAAGGGGTGAGGGGACCCAGTTCTTC.

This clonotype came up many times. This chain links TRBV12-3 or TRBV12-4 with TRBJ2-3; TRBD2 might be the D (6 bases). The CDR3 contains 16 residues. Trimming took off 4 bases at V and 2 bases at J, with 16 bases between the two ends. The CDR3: CASSSPWGGDTDTQYF. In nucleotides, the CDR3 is TGTGCCAGCAGTTCCCCGTGGGGCGGGGACACAGATACGCAGTATTTT.

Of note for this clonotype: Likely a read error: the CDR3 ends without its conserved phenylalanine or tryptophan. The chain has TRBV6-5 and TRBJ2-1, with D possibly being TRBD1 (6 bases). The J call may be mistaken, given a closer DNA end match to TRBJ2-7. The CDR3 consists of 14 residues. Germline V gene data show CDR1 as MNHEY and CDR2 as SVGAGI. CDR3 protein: CASSYRGSSHEQYC. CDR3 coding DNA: TGTGCCAGCAGTTATAGGGGGTCCTCCCATGAGCAGTACTGC.

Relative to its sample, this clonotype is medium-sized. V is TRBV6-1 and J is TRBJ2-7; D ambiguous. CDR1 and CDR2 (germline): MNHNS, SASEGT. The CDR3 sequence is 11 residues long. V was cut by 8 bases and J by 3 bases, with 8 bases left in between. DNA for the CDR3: TGTGCCAGCTCAGTAGTCTACGAGCAGTACTTC. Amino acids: CASSVVYEQYF.

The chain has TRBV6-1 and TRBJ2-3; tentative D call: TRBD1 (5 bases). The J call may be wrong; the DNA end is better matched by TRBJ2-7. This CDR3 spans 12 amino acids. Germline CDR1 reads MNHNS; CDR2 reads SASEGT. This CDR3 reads CASTQGLREQYF. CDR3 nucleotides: TGTGCCAGCACCCAGGGATTACGCGAGCAGTACTTC.

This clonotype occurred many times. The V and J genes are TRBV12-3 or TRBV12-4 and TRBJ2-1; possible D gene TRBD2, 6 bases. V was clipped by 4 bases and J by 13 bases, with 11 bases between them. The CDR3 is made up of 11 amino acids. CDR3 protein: CASSSGLLQFF. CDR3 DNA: TGTGCCAGCAGTTCGGGACTCCTCCAGTTCTTC.

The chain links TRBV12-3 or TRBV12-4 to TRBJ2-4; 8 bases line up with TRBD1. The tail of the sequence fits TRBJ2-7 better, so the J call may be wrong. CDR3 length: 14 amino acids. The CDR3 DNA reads TGTGCCAGCAGTTCGCCGGGACAGGCGGACGAGCAGTACTTC. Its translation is CASSSPGQADEQYF.

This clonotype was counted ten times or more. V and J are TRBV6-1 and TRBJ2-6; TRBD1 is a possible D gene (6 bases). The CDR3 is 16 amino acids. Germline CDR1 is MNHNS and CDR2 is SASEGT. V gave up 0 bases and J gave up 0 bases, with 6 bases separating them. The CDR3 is CASSEADSSGANVLTF. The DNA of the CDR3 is TGTGCCAGCAGTGAAGCGGACAGCTCTGGGGCCAACGTCCTGACTTTC.

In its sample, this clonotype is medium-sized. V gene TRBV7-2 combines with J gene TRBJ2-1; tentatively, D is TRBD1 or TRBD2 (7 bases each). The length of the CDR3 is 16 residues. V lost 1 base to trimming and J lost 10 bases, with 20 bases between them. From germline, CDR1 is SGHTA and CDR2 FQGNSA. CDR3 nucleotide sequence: TGTGCCAGCAGCTTAGGGGCCCCAGGGGGGGGCTACGAGCAGTTCTTC. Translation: CASSLGAPGGGYEQFF.

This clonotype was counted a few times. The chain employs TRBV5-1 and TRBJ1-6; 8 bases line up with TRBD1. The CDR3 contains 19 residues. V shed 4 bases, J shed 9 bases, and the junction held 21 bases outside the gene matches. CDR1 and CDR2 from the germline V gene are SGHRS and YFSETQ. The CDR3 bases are TGCGCCAGCAGCCTGATAGGACAGGGAGGGGGTTCCCTCTTTTCACCCCTCCACTTT. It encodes CASSLIGQGGGSLFSPLHF.

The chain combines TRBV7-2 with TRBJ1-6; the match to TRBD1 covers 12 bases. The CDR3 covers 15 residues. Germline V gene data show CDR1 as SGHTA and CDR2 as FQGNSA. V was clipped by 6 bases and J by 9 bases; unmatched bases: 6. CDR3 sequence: CASSYAGQGASPLHF. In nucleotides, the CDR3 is TGTGCCAGCAGTTACGCGGGACAGGGGGCTTCACCCCTCCACTTT. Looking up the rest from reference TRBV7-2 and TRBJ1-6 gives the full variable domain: GAGVSQSPSNKVTEKGKDVELRCDPISGHTALYWYRQSLGQGLEFLIYFQGNSAPDKSGLPSDRFSAERTGGSVSTLTIQRTQQEDSAVYLCASSYAGQGASPLHFGNGTRLTVT.

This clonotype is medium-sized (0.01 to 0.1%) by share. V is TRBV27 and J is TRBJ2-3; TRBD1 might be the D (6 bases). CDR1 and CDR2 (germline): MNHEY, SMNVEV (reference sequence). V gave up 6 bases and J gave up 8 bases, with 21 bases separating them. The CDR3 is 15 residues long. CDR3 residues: CASSSPGQGQSTQYF. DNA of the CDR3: TGTGCCAGCAGCTCTCCGGGCCAGGGACAAAGTACGCAGTATTTT.

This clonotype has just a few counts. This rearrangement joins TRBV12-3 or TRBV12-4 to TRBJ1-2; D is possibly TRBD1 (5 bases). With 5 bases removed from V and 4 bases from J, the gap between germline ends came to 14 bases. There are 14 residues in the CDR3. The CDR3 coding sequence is TGTGCCAGCAGTCCTCCGGGACGTAGCTATGGCTACACCTTC. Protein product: CASSPPGRSYGYTF.

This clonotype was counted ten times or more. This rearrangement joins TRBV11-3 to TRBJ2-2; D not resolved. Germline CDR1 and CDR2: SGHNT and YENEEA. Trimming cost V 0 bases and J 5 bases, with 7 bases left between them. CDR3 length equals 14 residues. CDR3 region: CASSLDRQTGELFF. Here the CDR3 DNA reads TGTGCCAGCAGCTTAGATCGGCAGACCGGGGAGCTGTTTTTT.

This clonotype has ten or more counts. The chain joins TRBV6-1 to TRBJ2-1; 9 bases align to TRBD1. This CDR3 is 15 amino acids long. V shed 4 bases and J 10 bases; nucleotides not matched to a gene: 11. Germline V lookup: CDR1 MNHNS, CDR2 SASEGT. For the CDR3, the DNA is TGTGCCAGCAGTGGACCGGGACAGGGATACTACGAGCAGTTCTTC. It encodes CASSGPGQGYYEQFF.

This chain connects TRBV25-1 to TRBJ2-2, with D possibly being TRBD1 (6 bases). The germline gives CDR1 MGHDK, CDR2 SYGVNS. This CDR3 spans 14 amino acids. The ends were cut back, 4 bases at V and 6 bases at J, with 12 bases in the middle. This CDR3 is CASSVQGNAGELFF. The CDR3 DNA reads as TGTGCCAGCAGTGTACAGGGAAATGCCGGGGAGCTGTTTTTT.

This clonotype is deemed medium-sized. The CDR3 region is CASSLESVVVWETQFF. The CDR3 DNA reads as TGTGCCAGCAGCTTAGAGAGCGTAGTGGTCTGGGAGACCCAGTTCTTC. The chain has TRBV7-2 and TRBJ2-1; possibly TRBD2 for D (5 bases). The CDR3 extends over 16 amino acids. V was clipped by 1 base and J by 13 bases, with 23 bases between them. The germline V gene encodes CDR1 SGHTA and CDR2 FQGNSA.

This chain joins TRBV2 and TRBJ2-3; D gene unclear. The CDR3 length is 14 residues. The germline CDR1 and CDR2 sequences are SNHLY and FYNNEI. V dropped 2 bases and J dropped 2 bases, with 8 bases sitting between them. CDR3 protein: CASSETALTDTQYF. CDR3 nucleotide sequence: TGTGCCAGCAGTGAAACTGCCCTCACAGATACGCAGTATTTT. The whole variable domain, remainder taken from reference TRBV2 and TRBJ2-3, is EPEVTQTPSHQVTQMGQEVILRCVPISNHLYFYWYRQILGQKVEFLVSFYNNEISEKSEIFDDQFSVERPDGSNFTLKIRSTKLEDSAMYFCASSETALTDTQYFGPGTRLTVL.

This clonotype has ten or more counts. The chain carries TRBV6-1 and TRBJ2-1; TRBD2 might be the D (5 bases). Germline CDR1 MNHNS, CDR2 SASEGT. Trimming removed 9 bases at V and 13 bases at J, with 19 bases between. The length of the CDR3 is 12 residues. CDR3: CASGRVQETQFF. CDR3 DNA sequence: TGTGCCAGTGGGCGGGTACAAGAGACCCAGTTCTTC.